This T cell receptor (beta chain) is from a study of monozygotic twins with cystic fibrosis. Study information: Library input was around 3.1 micrograms of fragmented DNA, with approximately 16 PCR cycles. Study-level points and caveats: Clonality was generally low (median roughly 0.009), higher in the most severe patients. V usage most resembled the co-twin in 13 of 16 pairs.

CDR1 and CDR2 from the germline V gene are MNHEY and SMNVEV (reference sequence). The CDR3 consists of 15 residues. V was clipped by 2 bases and J by 0 bases, with 8 bases between them. Clones were read by immunoSEQ multiplex PCR, and TCRdb kept only the in-frame ones, dropping some. Altogether about 14,000 clones are present, around 93% being singletons, with the ten largest covering 8% to 9.5%. Concerning this clone: What it recognizes is unknown.

The chain uses TRBV27 and TRBJ1-5; no clear D gene. The source is a girl aged 2-10 years with cystic fibrosis. Material: blood. Here the CDR3 reads CASSLRRNSNQPQHF. For the CDR3, the DNA is TGTGCCAGCAGTTTACGGAGGAATAGCAATCAGCCCCAGCATTTT.